The 7 T cell receptor beta chains listed next were all sequenced from one sample in a study of T cell clones after liver transplantation. TCRdb's copy holds only in-frame clones and misses some; the assay was immunoSEQ multiplex PCR. The sample includes thousands of clones, roughly 80% of them seen just once. Material: CD8+ T cells from blood, obtained before liver transplant. Receptors were obtained from a human donor who received a liver transplant.

The chain has TRBV28 and TRBJ1-1; no clear D. This CDR3 comprises 13 residues. Looked up from germline, CDR1 is MDHEN and CDR2 is SYDVKM. V dropped 2 bases and J dropped 1 base, with 5 bases sitting between them. This chain's CDR3 is CASSLASNTEAFF. The CDR3 DNA reads TGTGCCAGCAGTTTAGCGTCGAACACTGAAGCTTTCTTT.

The chain uses TRBV28 and TRBJ2-1, with 15 bases that match TRBD2. Germline CDR1 is MDHEN and CDR2 is SYDVKM. Losses at the gene ends were 9 bases for V and 2 bases for J; bases not matched to a gene: 11. The CDR3 spans 18 residues. The CDR3 loop is CASEGAGTSGGPYNEQFF. The CDR3 DNA sequence: TGTGCCAGTGAGGGGGCCGGGACTAGCGGGGGGCCCTACAATGAGCAGTTCTTC.

This clone is categorized as medium-sized. The chain carries TRBV6-5 and TRBJ1-4; perhaps TRBD1 as D (5 bases). Germline-derived CDR1 and CDR2 are MNHEY and SVGAGI. The CDR3 runs to 13 residues. Trimming pared 0 bases from V and 10 bases from J, leaving 9 bases between. CDR3 in DNA: TGTGCCAGCAGTTACTCGACGGGGGGAAAACTGTTTTTT. Translated: CASSYSTGGKLFF.

This clone is deemed large. The J gene is TRBJ1-2, the V gene TRBV5-6; D unclear. Between the trimmed V and J ends, which lost 3 bases and 3 bases, there was a span of 12 bases. The CDR3 length is 14 residues. The germline V gene has CDR1 SGHDT and CDR2 YYEEEE. The CDR3 DNA follows: TGTGCCAGCAGCTCGGACGAGTATTACTATGGCTACACCTTC. Translating it yields CASSSDEYYYGYTF.

The gene calls are TRBV10-2 and TRBJ2-1; 11 nucleotides align to TRBD2. The V gene end was trimmed by 7 bases and the J gene end by 9 bases; junction bases not matched to a gene: 8. The CDR3 covers 14 residues. CDR1 and CDR2 (germline): WSHSY, SAAADI. The CDR3 reads CASIFSGGAGEQFF. The CDR3 DNA follows: TGCGCCAGCATTTTTAGCGGGGGGGCCGGTGAGCAGTTCTTC.

The rearrangement uses TRBV21-1 and TRBJ1-3. TRBV21-1 is annotated as a pseudogene. The CDR3 consists of 13 residues. CDR3 nucleotides: TGTGCCGGAAGCCGGAGCTCTGGAAACACCATATATTTT. It translates to CAGSRSSGNTIYF.

J is TRBJ1-2 and V is TRBV5-8, with a weak D call TRBD1 (6 bases). This CDR3 comprises 13 residues. CDR1 and CDR2 from the germline V gene are SGHTS and YDEGEE. Trimming removed 4 bases from V and 6 bases from J, with 13 bases in between. The CDR3 coding sequence is TGTGCCAGCAGCCCGGAGAACAGGGATGGCTACACCTTC. This sequence encodes CASSPENRDGYTF.